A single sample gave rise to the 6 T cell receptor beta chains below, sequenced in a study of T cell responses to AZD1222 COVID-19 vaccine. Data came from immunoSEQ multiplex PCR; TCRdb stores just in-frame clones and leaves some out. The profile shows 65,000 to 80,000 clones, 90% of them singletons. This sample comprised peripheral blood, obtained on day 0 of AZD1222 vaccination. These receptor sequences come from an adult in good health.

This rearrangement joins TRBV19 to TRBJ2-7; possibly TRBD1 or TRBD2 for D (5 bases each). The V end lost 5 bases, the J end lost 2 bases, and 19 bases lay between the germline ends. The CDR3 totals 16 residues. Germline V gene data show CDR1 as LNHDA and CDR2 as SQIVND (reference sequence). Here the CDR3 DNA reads TGTGCCAGTAGTTCAAAAGGGACGGCTAGCACCTACGAGCAGTACTTC. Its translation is CASSSKGTASTYEQYF.

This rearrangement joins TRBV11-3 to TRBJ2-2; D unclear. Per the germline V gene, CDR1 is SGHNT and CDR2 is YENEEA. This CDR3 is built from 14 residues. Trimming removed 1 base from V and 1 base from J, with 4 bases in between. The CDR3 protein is CASSLGGNTGELFF. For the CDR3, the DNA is TGTGCCAGCAGCTTAGGGGGGAACACCGGGGAGCTGTTTTTT.

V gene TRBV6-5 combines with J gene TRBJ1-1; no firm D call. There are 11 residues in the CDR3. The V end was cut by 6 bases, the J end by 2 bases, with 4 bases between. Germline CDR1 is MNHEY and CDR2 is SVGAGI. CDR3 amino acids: CASRKNTEAFF. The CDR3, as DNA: TGTGCCAGCAGGAAAAACACTGAAGCTTTCTTT.

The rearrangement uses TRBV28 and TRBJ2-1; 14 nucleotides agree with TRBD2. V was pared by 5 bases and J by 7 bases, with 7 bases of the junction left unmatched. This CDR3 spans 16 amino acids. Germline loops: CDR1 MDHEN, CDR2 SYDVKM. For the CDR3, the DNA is TGTGCCAGCAGTCCCCGGGGGACTAGCGGGAGTAATGAGCAGTTCTTC. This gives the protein CASSPRGTSGSNEQFF.

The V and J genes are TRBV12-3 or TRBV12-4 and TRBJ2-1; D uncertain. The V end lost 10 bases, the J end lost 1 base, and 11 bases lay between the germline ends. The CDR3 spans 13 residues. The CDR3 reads CATAGTSYNEQFF. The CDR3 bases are TGTGCCACGGCAGGCACGTCCTACAATGAGCAGTTCTTC.

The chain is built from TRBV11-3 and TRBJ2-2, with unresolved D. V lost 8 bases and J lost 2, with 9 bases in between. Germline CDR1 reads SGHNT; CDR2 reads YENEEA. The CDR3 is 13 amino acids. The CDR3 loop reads CASALINTGELFF. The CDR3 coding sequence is TGTGCCAGCGCCTTAATTAACACCGGGGAGCTGTTTTTT.